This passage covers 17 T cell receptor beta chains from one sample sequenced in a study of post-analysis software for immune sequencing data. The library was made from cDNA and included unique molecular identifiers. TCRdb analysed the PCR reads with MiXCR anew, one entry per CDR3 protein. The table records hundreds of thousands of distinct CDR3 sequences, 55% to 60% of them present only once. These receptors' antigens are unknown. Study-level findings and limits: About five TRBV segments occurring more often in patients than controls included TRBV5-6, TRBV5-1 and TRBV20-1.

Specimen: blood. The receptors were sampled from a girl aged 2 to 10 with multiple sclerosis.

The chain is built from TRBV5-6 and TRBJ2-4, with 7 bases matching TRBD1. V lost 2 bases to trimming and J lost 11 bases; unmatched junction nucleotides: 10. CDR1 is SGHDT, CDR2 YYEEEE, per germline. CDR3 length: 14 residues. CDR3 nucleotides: TGTGCCAGCAGCTTAGGGCACAGGGGCATGGTTCAGTACTTC. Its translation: CASSLGHRGMVQYF.

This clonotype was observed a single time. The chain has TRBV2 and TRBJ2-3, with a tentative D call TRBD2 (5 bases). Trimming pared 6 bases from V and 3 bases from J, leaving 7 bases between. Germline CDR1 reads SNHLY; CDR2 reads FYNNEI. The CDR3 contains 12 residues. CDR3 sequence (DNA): TGTGCCAGCAGGGAGGAGACAGATACGCAGTATTTT. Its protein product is CASREETDTQYF. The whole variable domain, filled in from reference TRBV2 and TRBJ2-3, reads EPEVTQTPSHQVTQMGQEVILRCVPISNHLYFYWYRQILGQKVEFLVSFYNNEISEKSEIFDDQFSVERPDGSNFTLKIRSTKLEDSAMYFCASREETDTQYFGPGTRLTVL.

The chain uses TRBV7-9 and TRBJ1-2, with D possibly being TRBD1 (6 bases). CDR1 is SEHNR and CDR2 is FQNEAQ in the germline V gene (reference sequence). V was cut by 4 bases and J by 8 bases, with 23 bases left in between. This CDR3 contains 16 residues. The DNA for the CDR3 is TGTGCCAGCAGCTGGCCGTTTGCCCGGGACAAAGGAGGCTACACCTTC. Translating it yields CASSWPFARDKGGYTF. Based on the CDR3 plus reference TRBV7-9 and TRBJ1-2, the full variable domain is DTGVSQNPRHKITKRGQNVTFRCDPISEHNRLYWYRQTLGQGPEFLTYFQNEAQLEKSRLLSDRFSAERPKGSFSTLEIQRTEQGDSAMYLCASSWPFARDKGGYTFGSGTRLTVV.

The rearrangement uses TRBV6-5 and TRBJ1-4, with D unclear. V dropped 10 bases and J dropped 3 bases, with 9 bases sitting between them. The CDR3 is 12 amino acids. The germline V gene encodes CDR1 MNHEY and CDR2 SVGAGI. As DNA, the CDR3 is TGTGCCACCAGATCGCCTAATGAAAAACTGTTTTTT. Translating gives CATRSPNEKLFF.

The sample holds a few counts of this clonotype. CDR3 sequence: CASSLAPGLAGGDEQFF. The CDR3 DNA is TGTGCCAGCAGCTTAGCCCCTGGACTAGCGGGAGGGGATGAGCAGTTCTTC. The chain carries TRBV7-9 and TRBJ2-1, with 15 nucleotides matching TRBD2. The CDR3 consists of 17 residues. The germline V gene has CDR1 SEHNR and CDR2 FQNEAQ (reference sequence). The ends lost 0 bases at V and 8 bases at J; junction bases unmatched: 5.

The CDR3 spells CASSYSQGAGTQYF. As DNA, the CDR3 is TGTGCCAGCAGTTACTCACAGGGGGCCGGGACCCAGTACTTC. The J gene is TRBJ2-5, the V gene TRBV6-5; TRBD1 matches 9 bases. After removal of 0 bases from V and 7 bases from J, the junction contained 3 bases not matched to a gene. Germline CDR1 is MNHEY and CDR2 is SVGAGI. The CDR3 contains 14 residues.

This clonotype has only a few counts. The CDR3 loop is CASTSDYGYTF. The CDR3 coding sequence is TGTGCCAGCACCTCGGACTATGGCTACACCTTC. The rearrangement links TRBV28 to TRBJ1-2; D is unclear. V was cut by 7 bases and J by 3 bases, with 6 bases left in between. Looked up from germline, CDR1 is MDHEN and CDR2 is SYDVKM. This CDR3 comprises 11 residues.

The CDR3 DNA sequence: TGTGCCAGCAGTTACTCGCTACTTGCAACAGATACGCAGTATTTT. Its protein product is CASSYSLLATDTQYF. V and J are TRBV6-5 and TRBJ2-3; no clear D gene. V lost 0 bases and J 3 bases, leaving 10 bases between the germline ends. Per the germline V gene, CDR1 is MNHEY and CDR2 is SVGAGI. This CDR3 contains 15 residues.

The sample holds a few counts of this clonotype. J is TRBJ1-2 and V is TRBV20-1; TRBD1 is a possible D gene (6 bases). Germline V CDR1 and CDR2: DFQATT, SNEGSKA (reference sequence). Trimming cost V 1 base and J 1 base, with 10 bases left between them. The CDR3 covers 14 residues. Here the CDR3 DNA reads TGCAGTGCTAGAGGCCAGGGGATTAACTATGGCTACACCTTC. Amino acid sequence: CSARGQGINYGYTF.

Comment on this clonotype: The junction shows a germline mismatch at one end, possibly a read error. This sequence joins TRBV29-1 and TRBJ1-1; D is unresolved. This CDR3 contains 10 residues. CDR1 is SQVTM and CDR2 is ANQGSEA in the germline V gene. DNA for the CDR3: TGCAGCGTCATGAACACTAAAGCTTTCTTT. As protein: CSVMNTKAFF.

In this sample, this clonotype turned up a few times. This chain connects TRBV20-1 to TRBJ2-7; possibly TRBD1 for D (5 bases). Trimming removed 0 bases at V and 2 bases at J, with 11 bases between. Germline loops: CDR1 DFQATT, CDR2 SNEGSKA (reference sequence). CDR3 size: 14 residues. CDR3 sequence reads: CSARDGAATYEQYF. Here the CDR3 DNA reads TGCAGTGCTAGAGATGGGGCTGCCACCTACGAGCAGTACTTC.

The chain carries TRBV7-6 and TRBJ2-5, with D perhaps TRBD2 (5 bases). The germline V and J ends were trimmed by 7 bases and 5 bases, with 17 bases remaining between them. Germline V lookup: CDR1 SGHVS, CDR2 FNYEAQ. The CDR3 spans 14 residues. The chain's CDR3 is CASNTRVGGETQYF. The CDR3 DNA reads TGTGCCAGCAATACTAGAGTCGGCGGGGAGACCCAGTACTTC.

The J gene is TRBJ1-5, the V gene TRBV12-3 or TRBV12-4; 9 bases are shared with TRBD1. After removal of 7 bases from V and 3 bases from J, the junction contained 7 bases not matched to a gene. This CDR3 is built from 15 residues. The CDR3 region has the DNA TGTGCCAGCACCTCGGGACAGGGCCCCAATCAGCCCCAGCATTTT. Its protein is CASTSGQGPNQPQHF.

The CDR3 nucleotides are TGTGCCGTAGATACGCAGTATTTT. This sequence encodes CAVDTQYF. V is TRBV21-1 and J is TRBJ2-3. TRBV21-1 is described as a pseudogene. The CDR3 is made up of 8 amino acids.

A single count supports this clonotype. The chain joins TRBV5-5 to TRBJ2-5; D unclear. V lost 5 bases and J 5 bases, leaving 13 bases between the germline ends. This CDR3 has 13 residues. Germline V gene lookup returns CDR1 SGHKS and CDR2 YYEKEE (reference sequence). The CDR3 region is CASRSWVQETQYF. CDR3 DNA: TGTGCCAGCAGGTCCTGGGTACAGGAGACCCAGTACTTC.

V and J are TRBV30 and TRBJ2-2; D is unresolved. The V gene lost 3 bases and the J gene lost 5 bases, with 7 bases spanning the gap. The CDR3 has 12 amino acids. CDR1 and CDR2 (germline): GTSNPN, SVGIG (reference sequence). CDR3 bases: TGTGCCTGGAGGTGGGAAACCGGGGAGCTGTTTTTT. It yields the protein CAWRWETGELFF.

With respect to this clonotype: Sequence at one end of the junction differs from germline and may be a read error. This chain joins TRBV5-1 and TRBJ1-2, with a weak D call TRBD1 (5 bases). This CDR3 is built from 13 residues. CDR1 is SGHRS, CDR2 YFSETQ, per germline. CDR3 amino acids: CASSWTQSYGCTF. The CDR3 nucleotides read TGCGCCAGCAGCTGGACACAGTCCTATGGCTGCACCTTC.